These T cell receptor beta chains were read from a single sample in a study of blood T cells in healthy people across ages. One entry per CDR3 protein results from TCRdb running MiXCR on the 5' RACE reads. Here the sample spans 700,000 or so distinct CDR3 sequences, about a fifth being singletons. Sequenced input: blood. These receptors were obtained from a man aged 70-80 years in good health. CDR3s include the opening cysteine and the closing phenylalanine or tryptophan. The order of the fields is CDR3 DNA, CDR3 protein, V gene, J gene, D gene, clone size. D genes are given only for firm matches. Expanded clones get a size class; other rows say once, few or many, or leave the size out.

CDR3nt: TGCAGTGCTAGACGGACCTGGGGCACTGAAGCTTTCTTT
CDR3aa: CSARRTWGTEAFF
v_gene: TRBV20-1
j_gene: TRBJ1-1
d_gene: NA
abundance: NA

CDR3nt: TGTGCCAGCAGCCCCCCCTTTTCCAGCGGGGGGTTATACGAGCAGTACTTC
CDR3aa: CASSPPFSSGGLYEQYF
v_gene: TRBV3-1
j_gene: TRBJ2-7
d_gene: TRBD2
abundance: NA

CDR3nt: TGCAGCGTTGCCTCCGGACAGGGACGTGGCTACACCTTC
CDR3aa: CSVASGQGRGYTF
v_gene: TRBV29-1
j_gene: TRBJ1-2
d_gene: TRBD1
abundance: NA

CDR3nt: TGTGCCAGCAGTTTTTCCCTGAAGCCCCAGCATTTT
CDR3aa: CASSFSLKPQHF
v_gene: TRBV12-3/TRBV12-4
j_gene: TRBJ1-5
d_gene: NA
abundance: NA

CDR3nt: TGTGCCAGCAGTGAAGACAGCACAGATACGCAGTATTTT
CDR3aa: CASSEDSTDTQYF
v_gene: TRBV6-1
j_gene: TRBJ2-3
d_gene: NA
abundance: few

CDR3nt: TGTGCCAGCAGCCGAGACAGGGGTAGTGAAAAACTGTTTTTT
CDR3aa: CASSRDRGSEKLFF
v_gene: TRBV7-2
j_gene: TRBJ1-4
d_gene: TRBD1
abundance: many

CDR3nt: TGTGCCAGTAGGGCAGGGGGACGCACAGATGCGCAGTATTTT
CDR3aa: CASRAGGRTDAQYF
v_gene: TRBV19
j_gene: TRBJ2-3
d_gene: TRBD1
abundance: NA

CDR3nt: TGTGCCAGCAGAATAGGGGGCGATCAGCCCCAGCATTTT
CDR3aa: CASRIGGDQPQHF
v_gene: TRBV7-8
j_gene: TRBJ1-5
d_gene: TRBD1
abundance: few

CDR3nt: TGCGCCAGCAGCTGGAAAGGGGGGAACACTGAAGCTTTCTTT
CDR3aa: CASSWKGGNTEAFF
v_gene: TRBV5-1
j_gene: TRBJ1-1
d_gene: NA
abundance: few

CDR3nt: TGTGCCAGCAGTCCCTTATCGGTGAACACTGAAGCTTTCTTT
CDR3aa: CASSPLSVNTEAFF
v_gene: TRBV12-3/TRBV12-4
j_gene: TRBJ1-1
d_gene: NA
abundance: few

CDR3nt: TGCAGCGCCGGGGTTTGGGAGCAGTTCTTC
CDR3aa: CSAGVWEQFF
v_gene: TRBV29-1
j_gene: TRBJ2-1
d_gene: NA
abundance: few

CDR3nt: TGCAGTGCAAAGAGACACCCCAGGGGCAATCAGCCCCAGCATTTT
CDR3aa: CSAKRHPRGNQPQHF
v_gene: TRBV20-1
j_gene: TRBJ1-5
d_gene: NA
abundance: NA

CDR3nt: TGTGCCAGCAGTTACCGGAGTTTGACAGGGAATAATTCACCCCTCCACTTT
CDR3aa: CASSYRSLTGNNSPLHF
v_gene: TRBV6-5
j_gene: TRBJ1-6
d_gene: TRBD1
abundance: NA

CDR3nt: TGTGCCAGCAGCACGACAGGGCTTAAAGAGACCCAGTACTTC
CDR3aa: CASSTTGLKETQYF
v_gene: TRBV7-9
j_gene: TRBJ2-5
d_gene: TRBD1
abundance: few

CDR3nt: TGTGCCAGCAGTGGTGAGCGGGACAATGAGCAGTTCTTC
CDR3aa: CASSGERDNEQFF
v_gene: TRBV2
j_gene: TRBJ2-1
d_gene: NA
abundance: NA

CDR3nt: TGCAGTGCTTCCCTAGCGTGGGGTCAAAATGAGCAGTTCTTC
CDR3aa: CSASLAWGQNEQFF
v_gene: TRBV20-1
j_gene: TRBJ2-1
d_gene: NA
abundance: many

CDR3nt: TGTGCCAGCAGCCCTACTGGGGAGGGGGAAACCTACGAGCAGTACTTC
CDR3aa: CASSPTGEGETYEQYF
v_gene: TRBV4-2
j_gene: TRBJ2-7
d_gene: NA
abundance: few

CDR3nt: TGTGCCAGCAGTTCACCGGGACCGTCTTACGAGCAGTACTTC
CDR3aa: CASSSPGPSYEQYF
v_gene: TRBV28
j_gene: TRBJ2-7
d_gene: NA
abundance: NA

CDR3nt: TGTGCCATCAGTGAGTCGCTTGCCTCTAGCACAGATACGCAGTATTTT
CDR3aa: CAISESLASSTDTQYF
v_gene: TRBV10-3
j_gene: TRBJ2-3
d_gene: NA
abundance: few

CDR3nt: TGTGCCAGCAGCAAAGAAGGAGGGACCTATAATTCACCCCTCCACTTT
CDR3aa: CASSKEGGTYNSPLHF
v_gene: TRBV21-1
j_gene: TRBJ1-6
d_gene: NA
abundance: NA

CDR3nt: TGTGCCAGCAGCACCCCCAGGGTGGGGTCTGAAGCTTTCTTT
CDR3aa: CASSTPRVGSEAFF
v_gene: TRBV7-2
j_gene: TRBJ1-1
d_gene: NA
abundance: few

CDR3nt: TGTGCCAGCTCGCCAGGGGTATACAATGAGCAGTTCTTC
CDR3aa: CASSPGVYNEQFF
v_gene: TRBV18
j_gene: TRBJ2-1
d_gene: NA
abundance: many

CDR3nt: TGCGCCAGCAGTGAAGCGGGGTTTGAAGAGACCCAGTACTTC
CDR3aa: CASSEAGFEETQYF
v_gene: TRBV10-2
j_gene: TRBJ2-5
d_gene: TRBD2
abundance: NA

CDR3nt: TGTGCCAGCAGTTTACGGGGCTTTGGCTATGGCTACACCTTC
CDR3aa: CASSLRGFGYGYTF
v_gene: TRBV12-3/TRBV12-4
j_gene: TRBJ1-2
d_gene: NA
abundance: NA

CDR3nt: TGCGCCAGCAGCTTGATTAGGGGAGACTCTGGAAACACCATATATTTT
CDR3aa: CASSLIRGDSGNTIYF
v_gene: TRBV5-1
j_gene: TRBJ1-3
d_gene: NA
abundance: NA

CDR3nt: TGTGCCAGCAGTTTAACGGGACAGGGGGTCAGCAATCAGCCCCAGCATTTT
CDR3aa: CASSLTGQGVSNQPQHF
v_gene: TRBV28
j_gene: TRBJ1-5
d_gene: TRBD1
abundance: few

CDR3nt: TGTGCCAGCAGCTCGAATCGGGGCCTGGATGCCAAAAACATTCAGTACTTC
CDR3aa: CASSSNRGLDAKNIQYF
v_gene: TRBV5-5
j_gene: TRBJ2-4
d_gene: NA
abundance: NA

CDR3nt: TGCGCCAGCAGCTTGGCCGGGACAGGTCAAGAGACCCAGTACTTC
CDR3aa: CASSLAGTGQETQYF
v_gene: TRBV5-1
j_gene: TRBJ2-5
d_gene: TRBD1
abundance: NA

CDR3nt: TGCGCCAGCAGCTTGGCGACTAGCGGGAGGAATGAGCAGTTCTTC
CDR3aa: CASSLATSGRNEQFF
v_gene: TRBV5-1
j_gene: TRBJ2-1
d_gene: TRBD2
abundance: NA

CDR3nt: TGCGCCAGCAGAATAACAGGGAACACTGAAGCTTTCTTT
CDR3aa: CASRITGNTEAFF
v_gene: TRBV12-3/TRBV12-4
j_gene: TRBJ1-1
d_gene: NA
abundance: once

CDR3nt: TGTGCCACCAGTGGATCCCAGGCCAACATTCAGTACTTC
CDR3aa: CATSGSQANIQYF
v_gene: TRBV24-1
j_gene: TRBJ2-4
d_gene: NA
abundance: NA

CDR3nt: TGCAGCGTAGGACTAGTTGAGCGTGAGCAGTTCTTC
CDR3aa: CSVGLVEREQFF
v_gene: TRBV29-1
j_gene: TRBJ2-1
d_gene: TRBD2
abundance: few

CDR3nt: TGTGCCAGCAGCAACTTAAAAAGACAGGGCTACTATGGCTACACCTTC
CDR3aa: CASSNLKRQGYYGYTF
v_gene: TRBV11-2
j_gene: TRBJ1-2
d_gene: TRBD1
abundance: NA

CDR3nt: TGTGCCAGCAGGGAGGCAAGGGACACTCAAGAGACCCAGTACTTC
CDR3aa: CASREARDTQETQYF
v_gene: TRBV2
j_gene: TRBJ2-5
d_gene: NA
abundance: few

CDR3nt: TGCAGCGTTGATGGTTCCGGACACCTTAACTATGGCTACACCTTC
CDR3aa: CSVDGSGHLNYGYTF
v_gene: TRBV29-1
j_gene: TRBJ1-2
d_gene: NA
abundance: NA

CDR3nt: TGTGCCAGCAGTTACTCGTTCGGTGGGGACCTAGCCAAAAACATTCAGTACTTC
CDR3aa: CASSYSFGGDLAKNIQYF
v_gene: TRBV6-5
j_gene: TRBJ2-4
d_gene: NA
abundance: few

CDR3nt: TGTGCCAGCAGCTTTCCCCGGGAGCTTCAGTACTTC
CDR3aa: CASSFPRELQYF
v_gene: TRBV7-9
j_gene: TRBJ2-4
d_gene: NA
abundance: few

CDR3nt: TGTGCCAGCAGCCCCCGGGGCCGCACCACCGGGGAGCTGTTTTTT
CDR3aa: CASSPRGRTTGELFF
v_gene: TRBV7-7
j_gene: TRBJ2-2
d_gene: NA
abundance: NA

CDR3nt: TGTGCCAGCAGCGGAAGCGGGAGTTCACACAATGAGCAGTTCTTC
CDR3aa: CASSGSGSSHNEQFF
v_gene: TRBV9
j_gene: TRBJ2-1
d_gene: TRBD2
abundance: NA

CDR3nt: TGCGCCAGCAGCTTGGTTCTCGGTGGCGGGGGAAAACATACGCAGTATTTT
CDR3aa: CASSLVLGGGGKHTQYF
v_gene: TRBV5-1
j_gene: TRBJ2-3
d_gene: TRBD2
abundance: many

CDR3nt: TGTGCCAGCAGAAGGACTAGCGGGGGCCTAAGCACAGATACGCAGTATTTT
CDR3aa: CASRRTSGGLSTDTQYF
v_gene: TRBV7-9
j_gene: TRBJ2-3
d_gene: TRBD2
abundance: few

CDR3nt: TGTGCCAGCAGCTTGGGTTTCAAGCCAGAGAATCAGCCCCAGCATTTT
CDR3aa: CASSLGFKPENQPQHF
v_gene: TRBV5-5
j_gene: TRBJ1-5
d_gene: NA
abundance: NA